This T cell receptor (beta chain) was identified during a study of Ad26.COV2.S vaccination and SARS-CoV-2 variants. Study-wide background: The donor belonged to the COV1001 Ad26.COV2.S trial arm.

On this clone itself: Antigen: not known.

The treatment here: some 19 received Ad26.COV2.S at low or high dose, single or two shots; roughly 5 received placebo; per-sample allocation not given. Specimens were obtained on day 63 following the first vaccine or placebo injection. The CDR3 is 14 amino acids. Per the germline V gene, CDR1 is MNHEY and CDR2 is SMNVEV (reference sequence). The V and J ends lost 6 bases and 7 bases respectively, with 13 bases between them. Study-level results: Substantial post-vaccination breadth of spike-specific CD8+ and CD4+ T cell responses was reported. Assessments of TCR breadth and depth may have underestimated the total T cell responses.

Produced via immunoSEQ multiplex PCR; TCRdb's table is partial and in-frame only. The table shows 430,000 or so clones, with around nine tenths occurring only once. The rearrangement links TRBV27 to TRBJ1-6; D not resolved. This clonotype was obtained from a person between 18 and 65 years old who received the Ad26.COV2.S COVID-19 vaccine or a placebo. The material was peripheral blood, obtained in a trial of Ad26.COV2.S vaccine versus placebo. CDR3 amino acids: CASSPGLGNSPLHF. CDR3 bases: TGTGCCAGCAGCCCTGGCTTAGGGAATTCACCCCTCCACTTT.